This TCR beta chain was documented in a study of blood T cells in healthy people across ages. V was trimmed by 6 bases and J by 0 bases, leaving 15 bases between them. CDR1 and CDR2 from the germline V gene are SGHAT and FQNNGV. The CDR3 extends over 15 amino acids. Each donor had 8 to 10 milliliters of peripheral blood drawn. Combining a sample-barcoded 5' primer with a J-beta primer mix, a second PCR ran for about 7 to 12 cycles. TCRdb ran MiXCR on the 5' RACE reads and lists one entry per CDR3 protein. Here the sample spans approximately 880,000 distinct CDR3 sequences, approximately 49% being singletons.

The sequencing sample was made of blood. The clonotype was recovered from a man younger than 45 in good health. The rearrangement links TRBV11-2 to TRBJ2-7, with D perhaps matching TRBD1 (6 bases). Here the CDR3 reads CASSFSQGSSYEQYF. The CDR3 bases are TGTGCCAGCAGTTTTTCGCAGGGGAGCTCCTACGAGCAGTACTTC.